The following is a TCR beta chain sequence with its context. This CDR3 spans 16 amino acids. Germline lookup yields CDR1 MDHEN and CDR2 SYDVKM. The V segment lost 6 bases and the J segment 5 bases; nucleotides outside the gene matches: 12. TCRdb keeps only in-frame clones here, not all; method: immunoSEQ multiplex PCR. The sample yields about 130,000 clones, 93% seen once. This specimen belongs to a study of control samples from healthy donors and cancer patients. This receptor was obtained from a man aged 50 or older with head and neck cancer. The sequenced sample was PBMCs. The chain employs TRBV28 and TRBJ1-1, with 10 nucleotides matching TRBD1. The CDR3 spells CASRQPGQGSGTEAFF. CDR3 DNA: TGTGCCAGCAGGCAACCGGGACAGGGGTCGGGTACTGAAGCTTTCTTT.